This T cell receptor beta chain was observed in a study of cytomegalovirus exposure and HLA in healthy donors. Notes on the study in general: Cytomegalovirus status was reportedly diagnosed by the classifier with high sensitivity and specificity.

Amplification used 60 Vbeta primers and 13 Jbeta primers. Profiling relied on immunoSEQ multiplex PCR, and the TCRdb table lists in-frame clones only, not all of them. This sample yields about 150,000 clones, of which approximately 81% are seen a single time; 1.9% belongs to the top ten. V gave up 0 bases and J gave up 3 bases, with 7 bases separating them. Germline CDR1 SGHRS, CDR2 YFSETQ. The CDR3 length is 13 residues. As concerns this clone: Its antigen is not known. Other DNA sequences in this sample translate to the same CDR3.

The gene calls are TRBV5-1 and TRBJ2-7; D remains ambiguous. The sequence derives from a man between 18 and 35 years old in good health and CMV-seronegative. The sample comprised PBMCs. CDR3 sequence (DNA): TGCGCCAGCAGCTTGGACAGAGACTACGAGCAGTACTTC. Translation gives CASSLDRDYEQYF.